This T cell receptor (beta chain) was obtained from a study of blood T cell repertoires in COVID-19. Across the whole study: Both acute and convalescent COVID-19 samples were obtained from the United States, Italy and Spain. PBMCs, B-cell-depleted T cells, or T cells were the source of the cDNA or gDNA that made up the material.

The germline gives CDR1 SGHVS, CDR2 FQNEAQ. The CDR3 length is 17 residues. Trimming stripped 2 bases from V and 3 bases from J, with 16 bases between. Original processing notes: Estimated nucleated cell counts came from reference gene primer amplification. Method: immunoSEQ multiplex PCR; TCRdb's copy keeps in-frame clones and lacks some. V, J and clone size were drawn from that table, and D and trimming were deduced from the DNA. The sample yields about 250,000 clones, about four fifths seen once. The chain is built from TRBV7-8 and TRBJ1-4; possible D gene TRBD1, 6 bases. The TCR comes from a man in his forties or fifties with acute or convalescent COVID-19. The specimen sequenced was peripheral blood. The CDR3 loop is CASSLRQRQVPNEKLFF. CDR3 DNA sequence: TGTGCCAGCAGCTTACGACAACGACAGGTGCCTAATGAAAAACTGTTTTTT. The variable domain in full, completed from reference TRBV7-8 and TRBJ1-4, reads GAGVSQSPRYKVAKRGQDVALRCDPISGHVSLFWYQQALGQGPEFLTYFQNEAQLDKSGLPSDRFFAERPEGSVSTLKIQRTQQEDSAVYLCASSLRQRQVPNEKLFFGSGTQLSVL.